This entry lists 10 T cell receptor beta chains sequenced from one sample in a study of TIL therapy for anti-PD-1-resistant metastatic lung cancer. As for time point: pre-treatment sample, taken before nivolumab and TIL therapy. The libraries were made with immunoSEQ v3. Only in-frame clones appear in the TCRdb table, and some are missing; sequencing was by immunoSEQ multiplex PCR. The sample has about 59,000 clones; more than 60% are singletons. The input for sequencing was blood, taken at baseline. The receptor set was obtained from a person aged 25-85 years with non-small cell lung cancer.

The CDR3 nucleotides read TGTGCCAGCAGCTCTTTCACAGATACGCAGTATTTT. Its protein is CASSSFTDTQYF. This chain connects TRBV7-2 to TRBJ2-3; no clear D gene. This CDR3 has 12 amino acids. V lost 4 bases to trimming and J lost 2 bases, with 4 bases between them. Germline V gene data show CDR1 as SGHTA and CDR2 as FQGNSA. Looking up the rest from reference TRBV7-2 and TRBJ2-3 gives the full variable domain: GAGVSQSPSNKVTEKGKDVELRCDPISGHTALYWYRQSLGQGLEFLIYFQGNSAPDKSGLPSDRFSAERTGGSVSTLTIQRTQQEDSAVYLCASSSFTDTQYFGPGTRLTVL.

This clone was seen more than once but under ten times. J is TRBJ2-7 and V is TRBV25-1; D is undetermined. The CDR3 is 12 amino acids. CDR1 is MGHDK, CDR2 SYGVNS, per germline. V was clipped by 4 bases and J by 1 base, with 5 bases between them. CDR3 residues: CASSVRSYEQYF. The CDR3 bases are TGTGCCAGCAGTGTACGTTCCTACGAGCAGTACTTC.

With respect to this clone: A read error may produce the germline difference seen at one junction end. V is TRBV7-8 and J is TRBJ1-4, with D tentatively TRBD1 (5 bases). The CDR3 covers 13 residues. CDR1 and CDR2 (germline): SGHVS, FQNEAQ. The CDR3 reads CASSLRSGSRVRF. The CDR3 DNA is TGTGCCAGCAGCTTAAGGAGTGGGTCCAGGGTACGCTTT.

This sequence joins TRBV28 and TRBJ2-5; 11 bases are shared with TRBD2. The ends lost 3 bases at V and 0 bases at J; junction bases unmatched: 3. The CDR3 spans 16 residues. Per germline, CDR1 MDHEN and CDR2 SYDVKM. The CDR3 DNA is TGTGCCAGCAGTTTCCCGGGACTAGCGGACCAAGAGACCCAGTACTTC. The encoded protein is CASSFPGLADQETQYF.

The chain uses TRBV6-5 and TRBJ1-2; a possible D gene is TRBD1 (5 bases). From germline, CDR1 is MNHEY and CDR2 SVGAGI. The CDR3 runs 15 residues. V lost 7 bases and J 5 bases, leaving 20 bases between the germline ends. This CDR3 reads CASTYSGEGGYGYTF. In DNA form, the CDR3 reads TGTGCCAGCACCTACTCGGGGGAAGGCGGATATGGCTACACCTTC.

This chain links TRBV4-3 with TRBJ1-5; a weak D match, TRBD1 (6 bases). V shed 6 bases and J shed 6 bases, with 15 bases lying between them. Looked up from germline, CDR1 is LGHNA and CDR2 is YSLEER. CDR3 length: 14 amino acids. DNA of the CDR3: TGCGCCAGCAGAAATACAGGGACGGGTCAGCCCCAGCATTTT. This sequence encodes CASRNTGTGQPQHF.

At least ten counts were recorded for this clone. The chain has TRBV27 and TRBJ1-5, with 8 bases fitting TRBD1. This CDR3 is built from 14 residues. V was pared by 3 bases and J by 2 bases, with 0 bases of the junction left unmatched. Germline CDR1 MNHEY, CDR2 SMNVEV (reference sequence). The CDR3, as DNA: TGTGCCAGCAGTTTGACAGGGGGCAATCAGCCCCAGCATTTT. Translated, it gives CASSLTGGNQPQHF.

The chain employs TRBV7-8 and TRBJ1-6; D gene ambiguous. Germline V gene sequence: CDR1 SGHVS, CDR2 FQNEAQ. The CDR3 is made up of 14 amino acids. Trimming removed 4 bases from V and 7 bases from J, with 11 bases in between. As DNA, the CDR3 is TGTGCCAGCAGCTACGTGGGAGGAAATTCACCCCTCCACTTT. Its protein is CASSYVGGNSPLHF.

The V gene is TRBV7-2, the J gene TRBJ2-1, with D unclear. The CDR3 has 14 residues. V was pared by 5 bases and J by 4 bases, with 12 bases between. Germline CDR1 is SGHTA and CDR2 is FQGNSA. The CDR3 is CASSPSGPYNEQFF. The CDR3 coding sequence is TGTGCCAGCAGCCCATCCGGACCTTACAATGAGCAGTTCTTC. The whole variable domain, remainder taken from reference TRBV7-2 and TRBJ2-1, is GAGVSQSPSNKVTEKGKDVELRCDPISGHTALYWYRQSLGQGLEFLIYFQGNSAPDKSGLPSDRFSAERTGGSVSTLTIQRTQQEDSAVYLCASSPSGPYNEQFFGPGTRLTVL.

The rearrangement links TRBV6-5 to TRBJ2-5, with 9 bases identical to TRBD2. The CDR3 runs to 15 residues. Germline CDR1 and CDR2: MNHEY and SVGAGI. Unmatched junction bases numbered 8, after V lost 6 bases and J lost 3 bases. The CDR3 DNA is TGTGCCAGCAGCCGGAGGACTAGCGCTAAAGAGACCCAGTACTTC. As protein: CASSRRTSAKETQYF.